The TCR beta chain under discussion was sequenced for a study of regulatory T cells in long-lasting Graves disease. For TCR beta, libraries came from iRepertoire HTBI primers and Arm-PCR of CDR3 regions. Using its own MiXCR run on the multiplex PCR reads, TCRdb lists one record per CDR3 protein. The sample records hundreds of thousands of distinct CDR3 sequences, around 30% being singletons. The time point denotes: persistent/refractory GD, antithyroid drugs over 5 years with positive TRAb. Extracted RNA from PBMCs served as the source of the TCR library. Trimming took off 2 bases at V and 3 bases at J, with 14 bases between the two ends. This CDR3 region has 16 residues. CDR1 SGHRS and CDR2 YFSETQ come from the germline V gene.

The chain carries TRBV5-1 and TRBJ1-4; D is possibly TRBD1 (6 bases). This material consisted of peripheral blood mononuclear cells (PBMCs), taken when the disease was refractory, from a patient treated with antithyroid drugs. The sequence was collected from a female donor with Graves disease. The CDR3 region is CASSFNRESANEKLFF. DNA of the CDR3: TGCGCCAGCAGCTTTAACAGGGAATCAGCTAATGAAAAACTGTTTTTT.